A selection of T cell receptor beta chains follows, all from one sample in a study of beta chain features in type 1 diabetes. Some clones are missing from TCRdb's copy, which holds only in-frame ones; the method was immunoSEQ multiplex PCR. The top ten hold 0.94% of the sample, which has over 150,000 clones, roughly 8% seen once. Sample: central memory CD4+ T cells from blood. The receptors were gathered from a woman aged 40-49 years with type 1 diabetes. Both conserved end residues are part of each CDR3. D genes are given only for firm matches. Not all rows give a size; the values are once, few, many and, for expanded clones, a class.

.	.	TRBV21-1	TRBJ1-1	TGTGCCAGCAGCTCTCCGAGGACAAGCGAGAACACTGAAGCTTTCTTT	CASSSPRTSENTEAFF
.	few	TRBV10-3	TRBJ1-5	TGTGCCATCAGTGCTTTCGGGAATCCCAATCAGCCCCAGCATTTT	CAISAFGNPNQPQHF
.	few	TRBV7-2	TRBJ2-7	TGTGCCAGCAGCTTAGGCCTTGCTCGATCCTCCGAGCAGTACTTC	CASSLGLARSSEQYF
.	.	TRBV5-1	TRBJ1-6	TGCGCCAGCAGCTCGGACACCCTTGGTTCACCCCTCCACTTT	CASSSDTLGSPLHF
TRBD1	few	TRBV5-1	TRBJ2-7	TGCGCCAGCAGCCGCGTCCGACAGGGGGCCCACGAGCAGTACTTC	CASSRVRQGAHEQYF
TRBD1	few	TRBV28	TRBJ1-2	TGTGCCAGCAGTTCGGGACAGGGCGACAAAGGCTACACCTTC	CASSSGQGDKGYTF
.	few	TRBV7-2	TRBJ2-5	TGTGCCAGCAGTTCACTAATGTTAGAGACCCAGTACTTC	CASSSLMLETQYF
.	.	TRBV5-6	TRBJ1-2	TGTGCCAGCAGCTTGGACCCGGGTAACTATGGCTACACCTTC	CASSLDPGNYGYTF
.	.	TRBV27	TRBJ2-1	TGTGCCAGCAGACAACCTTCTAGCACCTTAGAGTTCTTC	CASRQPSSTLEFF
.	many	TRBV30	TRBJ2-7	TGTGCCTGGAGTCGGCAGGGGTACGAGCAGTACTTC	CAWSRQGYEQYF
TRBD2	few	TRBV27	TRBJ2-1	TGTGCCAGCAGTTTAGAGCCGGGAGGGAGGGGTGAGCAGTTCTTC	CASSLEPGGRGEQFF
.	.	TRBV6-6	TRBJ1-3	TGTGCCAGCAGTTACGGAGTTGGAAACACCATATATTTT	CASSYGVGNTIYF
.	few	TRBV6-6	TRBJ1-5	TGTGCCAGCAGTTACCCAGTGACCCGAGGGTATCAGCCCCAGCATTTT	CASSYPVTRGYQPQHF
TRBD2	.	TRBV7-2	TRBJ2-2	TGTGCCAGCCCCTTGAGGAGGGAGGGCACCGGGGAGCTGTTTTTT	CASPLRREGTGELFF
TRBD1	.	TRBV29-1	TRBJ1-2	TGCAGCGTTGGGGACAGCACCTATGGCTACACCTTC	CSVGDSTYGYTF
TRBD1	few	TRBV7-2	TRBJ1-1	TGTGCCAGCAGCCGAAGGACAGGGCACCCCACTGAAGCTTTCTTT	CASSRRTGHPTEAFF
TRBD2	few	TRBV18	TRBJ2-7	TGTGCCAGCTCACCCCGCGAGCGGGGGTACGAGCAGTACTTC	CASSPRERGYEQYF
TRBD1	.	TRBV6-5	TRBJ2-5	TGTGCCAGCAGTTACCAGACAGGGGCAGAGACCCAGTACTTC	CASSYQTGAETQYF
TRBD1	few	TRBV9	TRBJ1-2	TGTGCCAGCAGCTCCCAGGGGGGTTATGGCTACACCTTC	CASSSQGGYGYTF
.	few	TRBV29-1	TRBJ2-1	TGCAGCGGATTCAGGGACTACAATGAGCAGTTCTTC	CSGFRDYNEQFF
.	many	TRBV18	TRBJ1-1	TGTGCCAGCTCGGAGTCACGCACTGAAGCTTTCTTT	CASSESRTEAFF
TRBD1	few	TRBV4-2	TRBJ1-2	TGTGCCAGCAGCCAAGCCGCAGGGGGCCGGCAAGAGGGCTACACCTTC	CASSQAAGGRQEGYTF
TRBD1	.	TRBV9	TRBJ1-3	TGTGCCAGCAGCCGCGACAGGGTGGAAGGAAACACCATATATTTT	CASSRDRVEGNTIYF
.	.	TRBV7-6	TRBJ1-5	TGTGCCAGCAGCAAAGAGCCGGGGAGCAATCAGCCCCAGCATTTT	CASSKEPGSNQPQHF
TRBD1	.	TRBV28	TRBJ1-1	TGTGCCAGCAGTTTCAGGACAGGGGCACTGAACACTGAAGCTTTCTTT	CASSFRTGALNTEAFF
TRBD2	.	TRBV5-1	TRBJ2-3	TGCGCCAGCAGCTTGCAGGCGGGGGGGCTAACAGATACGCAGTATTTT	CASSLQAGGLTDTQYF
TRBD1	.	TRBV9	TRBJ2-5	TGTGCCAGCAGCGTAGGGACAGGGGCGAGGTACCAAGAGACCCAGTACTTC	CASSVGTGARYQETQYF
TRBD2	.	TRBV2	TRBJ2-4	TGTGCCAGCAGGGGTCTAGCGGGAGCCCAAAACATTCAGTACTTC	CASRGLAGAQNIQYF
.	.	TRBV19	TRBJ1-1	TGTGCCAGTAGTCCCCGACGGACTCTCAGGAACACTGAAGCTTTCTTT	CASSPRRTLRNTEAFF
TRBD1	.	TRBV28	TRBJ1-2	TGTGCCAGCAGTTCACGGGACAGGGGGCTACCCAACTATGGCTACACCTTC	CASSSRDRGLPNYGYTF
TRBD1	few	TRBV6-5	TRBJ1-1	TGTGCCAGCAATCGACAGGGAGTAGACACTGAAGCTTTCTTT	CASNRQGVDTEAFF
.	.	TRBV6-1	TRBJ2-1	TGTGCCAGCACCAGGGTCAATGAGCAGTTCTTC	CASTRVNEQFF
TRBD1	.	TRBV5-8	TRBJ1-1	TGTGCCAGCAGCCGGAGGGAATACAGGGGGACCGAAGCTTTCTTT	CASSRREYRGTEAFF